The 11 T cell receptor beta chains listed next were all sequenced from one sample in a study of monozygotic twins with inflammatory bowel disease. For each CDR3 protein, TCRdb gives one entry from its re-call of the 5' RACE reads, without DNA. The table lists roughly 200,000 distinct CDR3 sequences. The sample comprised blood. The source is a human donor with ulcerative colitis or Crohn's disease, or a healthy co-twin of an affected twin (not recorded which).

The V gene is TRBV9, the J gene TRBJ1-6. The CDR3 has 16 residues. The germline V gene encodes CDR1 SGDLS and CDR2 YYNGEE. This chain's CDR3 is CASSVASGSRNSPLHF. Based on the CDR3 plus reference TRBV9 and TRBJ1-6, the full variable domain is DSGVTQTPKHLITATGQRVTLRCSPRSGDLSVYWYQQSLDQGLQFLIQYYNGEERAKGNILERFSAQQFPDLHSELNLSSLELGDSALYFCASSVASGSRNSPLHFGNGTRLTVT.

The chain uses TRBV5-4 and TRBJ2-7. Germline CDR1 and CDR2: SGHNT and YYREEE (reference sequence). The length of the CDR3 is 15 residues. This CDR3 reads CASSLAAPSSYEQYF.

The rearrangement links TRBV10-3 to TRBJ2-3; the TCRdb D gene call, TRBD1, has no DNA to confirm it. The V gene's germline CDR1 is ENHRY and CDR2 SYGVKD. This CDR3 spans 17 amino acids. The CDR3: CAISRQPTAGGTDTQYF.

This rearrangement joins TRBV7-9 to TRBJ2-3; no DNA is available, so the TRBD1 call from TCRdb remains unchecked. This CDR3 has 17 residues. Germline values: CDR1 SEHNR, CDR2 FQNEAQ (reference sequence). This CDR3 is CASNSRDRVARTDTQYF.

The rearrangement links TRBV4-3 to TRBJ2-1; the TRBD1 assignment by TCRdb is unverifiable without DNA. The CDR3 sequence is 15 residues long. Germline CDR1 and CDR2: LGHNA and YSLEER. The CDR3 reads CASSQDGGVGDEQFF.

This rearrangement joins TRBV19 to TRBJ2-3; TCRdb lists TRBD1, though no DNA is available to test this call. This CDR3 contains 13 residues. CDR1 and CDR2 from the germline V gene are LNHDA and SQIVND (reference sequence). CDR3 region: CASSNTGPDTQYF.

The CDR3 is CASSLRQLGAGELFF. The rearrangement joins TRBV3-1 to TRBJ2-2; checking the TCRdb D call of TRBD1 is not possible without DNA. CDR1 is LGHDT and CDR2 is YNNKEL in the germline V gene (reference sequence). This CDR3 has 15 amino acids. Full variable domain (remainder filled in from reference TRBV3-1 and TRBJ2-2): DTAVSQTPKYLVTQMGNDKSIKCEQNLGHDTMYWYKQDSKKFLKIMFSYNNKELIINETVPNRFSPKSPDKAHLNLHINSLELGDSAVYFCASSLRQLGAGELFFGEGSRLTVL.

This rearrangement joins TRBV7-9 to TRBJ2-2; absent DNA, TCRdb's TRBD2 call cannot be checked. This CDR3 has 16 residues. Germline V lookup: CDR1 SEHNR, CDR2 FQNEAQ (reference sequence). The CDR3 spells CASSFGLAGEAGELFF.

V is TRBV7-8 and J is TRBJ1-1. Germline-derived CDR1 and CDR2 are SGHVS and FQNEAQ. This CDR3 comprises 12 residues. The CDR3 spells CASSSLESGAFF.

J is TRBJ1-2 and V is TRBV7-8; TCRdb lists TRBD1, though no DNA is available to test this call. There are 15 residues in the CDR3. Per germline, CDR1 SGHVS and CDR2 FQNEAQ. The CDR3 protein is CASSLMAGWDYGYTF. The whole variable domain, filled in from reference TRBV7-8 and TRBJ1-2, reads GAGVSQSPRYKVAKRGQDVALRCDPISGHVSLFWYQQALGQGPEFLTYFQNEAQLDKSGLPSDRFFAERPEGSVSTLKIQRTQQEDSAVYLCASSLMAGWDYGYTFGSGTRLTVV.

The chain joins TRBV29-1 to TRBJ2-1; without DNA, the TCRdb call of TRBD1 cannot be checked. CDR1 SQVTM and CDR2 ANQGSEA come from the germline V gene. This CDR3 spans 15 amino acids. The chain's CDR3 is CSVEDAGGTGKGQFF.